This T cell receptor beta chain was found in a study of T cell changes during pregnancy in multiple sclerosis. Germline V gene lookup returns CDR1 SGHTS and CDR2 YDEGEE. The germline V and J ends were trimmed by 1 base and 6 bases, with 13 bases remaining between them. CDR3 size: 15 residues. Generated by immunoSEQ multiplex PCR, the TCRdb table keeps only in-frame clones and is missing some. The sample lists 45,000 to 50,000 clones, 94% occurring once. The genes are TRBV5-8 and TRBJ2-2, with a possible D match to TRBD2 (6 bases). This clonotype originated in a female donor with multiple sclerosis, enrolled in a pregnancy study. This material consisted of CD8+ T cells from peripheral blood mononuclear cells, taken in the first trimester of pregnancy. CDR3 sequence reads: CASSLRGSLAGELFF. CDR3 DNA sequence: TGTGCCAGCAGCTTGCGGGGGAGTCTGGCCGGGGAGCTGTTTTTT.